These 16 T cell receptor beta chains came from one sample sequenced in a study of blood T cell repertoires in COVID-19. Libraries were prepared by immunoSEQ multiplex PCR; TCRdb keeps only in-frame clonotypes and omits some of them. The table shows a few hundred thousand clones, with around 85% occurring only once. Sequenced material: PBMCs or T cells enriched from blood (not recorded which). The receptors here all came from a middle-aged woman with acute COVID-19.

The sample holds one count of this clone. This chain links TRBV15 with TRBJ1-2; D unclear. CDR3 size: 16 residues. The ends were cut back, 3 bases at V and 4 bases at J, with 18 bases in the middle. Germline-derived CDR1 and CDR2 are LNHNV and YYDKDF (reference sequence). The CDR3 loop reads CATSSPDAPGGYGYTF. CDR3 bases: TGTGCCACCAGCAGCCCTGACGCTCCGGGTGGCTATGGCTACACCTTC.

The chain is built from TRBV18 and TRBJ1-1, with D unresolved. Looked up from germline, CDR1 is KGHSH and CDR2 is LQKENI. Between the trimmed V and J ends, which lost 2 bases and 6 bases, there was a span of 10 bases. The CDR3 extends over 13 amino acids. CDR3 bases: TGTGCCAGCTCACCATACCAGATTCCTGAAGCTTTCTTT. This encodes CASSPYQIPEAFF. The full variable domain, in which reference TRBV18 and TRBJ1-1 provide the parts outside the CDR3, is NAGVMQNPRHLVRRRGQEARLRCSPMKGHSHVYWYRQLPEEGLKFMVYLQKENIIDESGMPKERFSAEFPKEGPSILRIQQVVRGDSAAYFCASSPYQIPEAFFGQGTRLTVV.

Here the CDR3 DNA reads TGTGCCAGCAGTCCCCCGGGTCCCGAGCAGTTCTTC. This encodes CASSPPGPEQFF. The chain uses TRBV28 and TRBJ2-1; D unclear. The germline V gene has CDR1 MDHEN and CDR2 SYDVKM. The CDR3 contains 12 residues. V was pared by 5 bases and J by 10 bases, with 12 bases between. The complete variable domain, with remaining parts taken from reference TRBV28 and TRBJ2-1, reads DVKVTQSSRYLVKRTGEKVFLECVQDMDHENMFWYRQDPGLGLRLIYFSYDVKMKEKGDIPEGYSVSREKKERFSLILESASTNQTSMYLCASSPPGPEQFFGPGTRLTVL.

This sequence joins TRBV4-2 and TRBJ2-7, with D possibly matching TRBD1 (6 bases). Germline CDR1 and CDR2: LGHNA and YNFKEQ. The CDR3 loop spans 13 amino acids. The V and J ends lost 4 bases and 6 bases respectively, with 13 bases between them. The CDR3 sequence: CASSRWTVGEQYF. The CDR3 nucleotides are TGTGCCAGCAGCCGGTGGACAGTAGGCGAGCAGTACTTC.

V usage is TRBV2 and J usage is TRBJ1-5, with D hard to call. This CDR3 is 14 amino acids long. Germline V CDR1 and CDR2: SNHLY, FYNNEI. The V end was cut by 6 bases, the J end by 6 bases, with 15 bases between. CDR3 DNA: TGTGCCAGCAGCCCAAACTCCGCAGGTCAGCCCCAGCATTTT. Translated: CASSPNSAGQPQHF.

The chain employs TRBV7-2 and TRBJ1-2; D unresolved. The germline CDR1 and CDR2 sequences are SGHTA and FQGNSA. This CDR3 contains 13 residues. Trimming cost V 3 bases and J 4 bases, with 9 bases left between them. The CDR3 DNA reads as TGTGCCAGCAGCTTCCATGAGCTCTATGGCTACACCTTC. Amino acids: CASSFHELYGYTF. Drawing the rest from reference TRBV7-2 and TRBJ1-2, the complete variable domain is GAGVSQSPSNKVTEKGKDVELRCDPISGHTALYWYRQSLGQGLEFLIYFQGNSAPDKSGLPSDRFSAERTGGSVSTLTIQRTQQEDSAVYLCASSFHELYGYTFGSGTRLTVV.

The chain uses TRBV28 and TRBJ1-2; 8 bases match TRBD1. Germline V gene data show CDR1 as MDHEN and CDR2 as SYDVKM. V shed 6 bases and J 2 bases; nucleotides not matched to a gene: 8. The CDR3 is 15 amino acids. CDR3 sequence (DNA): TGTGCCAGCAGGTTGTCAGGGGGCACGAACTATGGCTACACCTTC. It yields the protein CASRLSGGTNYGYTF.

This clone showed up just once. The gene calls are TRBV7-2 and TRBJ2-7; D perhaps matches TRBD2 (7 bases). The CDR3 is 16 residues long. Looked up from germline, CDR1 is SGHTA and CDR2 is FQGNSA. V dropped 7 bases and J dropped 7 bases, with 26 bases sitting between them. The CDR3 protein is CASTPRGGLPPGEQYF. DNA for the CDR3: TGTGCCAGCACCCCAAGGGGGGGCCTACCTCCGGGAGAGCAGTACTTC.

The V gene is TRBV10-2, the J gene TRBJ1-1; D is unresolved. V lost 2 bases to trimming and J lost 5 bases, with 9 bases between them. This CDR3 has 13 residues. Germline V lookup: CDR1 WSHSY, CDR2 SAAADI. This chain's CDR3 is CASSEISGTEAFF. The CDR3 bases are TGCGCCAGCAGTGAGATCTCGGGGACTGAAGCTTTCTTT.

J is TRBJ2-5 and V is TRBV4-1; 12 bases match TRBD2. The CDR3 is 15 residues long. Germline CDR1 and CDR2: MGHRA and YSYEKL. V gave up 1 base and J gave up 5 bases; unmatched junction bases: 2. As DNA, the CDR3 is TGCGCCAGCAGCCAAGGACTAGCGGGAGTGGAGACCCAGTACTTC. Residues: CASSQGLAGVETQYF.

This clone came up once. V and J are TRBV4-1 and TRBJ2-1; 7 bases match TRBD2. In germline, CDR1 is MGHRA, CDR2 YSYEKL. The CDR3 spans 16 residues. The ends lost 4 bases at V and 4 bases at J; junction bases unmatched: 10. The CDR3 nucleotides are TGCGCCAGCAGCCTAAGGGCCACTAGCGAATACAATGAGCAGTTCTTC. Protein: CASSLRATSEYNEQFF.

The genes are TRBV7-8 and TRBJ1-6; D uncertain. This CDR3 comprises 15 residues. Per germline, CDR1 SGHVS and CDR2 FQNEAQ. The V and J ends lost 0 bases and 7 bases respectively, with 10 bases between them. CDR3 DNA: TGTGCCAGCAGCTTAGCGGCGGGGAACAATTCACCCCTCCACTTT. Protein product: CASSLAAGNNSPLHF.

The chain links TRBV28 to TRBJ1-2; TRBD1 might be the D (5 bases). The CDR3 is made up of 16 amino acids. Trimming took off 2 bases at V and 5 bases at J, with 18 bases between the two ends. The germline CDR1 and CDR2 sequences are MDHEN and SYDVKM. This CDR3 is CASSLARVGGGYGYTF. The CDR3 DNA reads as TGTGCCAGCAGTTTAGCCCGAGTGGGTGGGGGGTATGGCTACACCTTC.

This chain links TRBV5-4 with TRBJ2-2; no clear D. The CDR3 totals 12 residues. Trimming cost V 2 bases and J 6 bases, with 5 bases left between them. The germline CDR1 and CDR2 sequences are SGHNT and YYREEE (reference sequence). This chain's CDR3 is CASSLSSGELFF. As DNA, the CDR3 is TGTGCCAGCAGCTTATCGTCCGGGGAGCTGTTTTTT.

The gene calls are TRBV5-8 and TRBJ1-5; D not certain. Germline V gene sequence: CDR1 SGHTS, CDR2 YDEGEE. The CDR3 is made up of 18 amino acids. Trimming removed 5 bases at V and 0 bases at J, with 21 bases between. CDR3 amino acids: CASSRGGWEADSNQPQHF. CDR3 in DNA: TGTGCCAGCAGTCGGGGAGGTTGGGAGGCGGATAGCAATCAGCCCCAGCATTTT.

The chain has TRBV7-9 and TRBJ2-7; 13 bases agree with TRBD2. The J segment lost 0 bases and the V segment lost 2 bases, leaving 7 bases of the junction unmatched. Germline V CDR1 and CDR2: SEHNR, FQNEAQ (reference sequence). This CDR3 is 18 amino acids long. The CDR3 loop is CASSLRGTSGASSYEQYF. The CDR3 DNA reads TGTGCCAGCAGCTTAAGGGGGACTAGCGGGGCCAGCTCCTACGAGCAGTACTTC.